This T cell receptor (beta chain) was sequenced for a study of shared clonotypes between healthy human individuals. General study results and limits: About 5.2% was the fraction of naive CD4 clonotypes found shared across a few donors. Rarefaction curves obtained for sorted subsets showed sequencing incomplete despite large depth.

It was CD45RO-negative cells, positively selected for CCR7, that made up naive CD8 cells, with terminally differentiated effector memory CD45RA+ cells excluded. In the case of this clone: As yet, its antigen is unknown.

The genomic DNA of each subset was split evenly across several immunoSEQ plates. Data came from immunoSEQ multiplex PCR; TCRdb stores just in-frame clones and leaves some out. This table has under 600,000 clones, roughly 98% appearing once. V was trimmed by 4 bases and J by 5 bases, leaving 15 bases between them. This CDR3 region has 14 residues. The V gene's germline CDR1 is MNHNY and CDR2 SVGAGI (reference sequence). This sequence joins TRBV6-6 and TRBJ2-7, with TRBD2 as a possible D gene (6 bases). Sequencing used naive CD8+ T cells sorted from blood. This clonotype was sampled from a man under 40 in good health. The CDR3 loop reads CASSSMGRRDEQYF. The CDR3 DNA is TGTGCCAGCAGTTCGATGGGGAGGCGGGACGAGCAGTACTTC.